Included here is one T cell receptor (beta chain) sequence, with context. This clonotype was seen more than once but under ten times. This receptor's antigen is unknown. Per-nucleotide qualities are absent, and no much larger clonotype sits a single base away. These data originate in a study of blood T cells in healthy people across ages (dated by TCRdb to between 2014 and 2017). For the wider study: In model experiments, roughly one uniquely barcoded TCR beta cDNA molecule per two T cells was captured by template switching. Age-related changes in TCR beta repertoire diversity were measured in the study by deep sequencing normalized with unique cDNA molecular identifiers. Donors were grouped into four age groups: young (average 16 years), middle-aged (39), aged (around 60) and long-lived (about 82). Donors of different ages were randomly distributed across sequencing lanes to avoid experimental bias. Two additional independent replicas of 1 million unique cDNA reads from the same blood draw were analyzed for two donors (one aged 18 to 29 and one aged 80 or older). General conclusions and limits of the study: Compared with the aged group, more naive CD4+ T cells, fewer expanded clones and increased TCR diversity were shown by the long-lived group, suggesting age selection. As age increased, observed TCR beta diversity per million T cells dropped in a roughly linear way, and a significant reduction was already evident by age roughly 36. Since profiling was done on bulk unsorted PBMCs, naive and antigen-experienced compartments could not be conclusively compared. Total diversity estimates from one million sequenced T cells were considered lower bounds and underestimates. Because the CMV infection status of the donors was unknown, age-related changes in expanded clonotypes may potentially have been confounded. The percentage of naive T cells measured by flow cytometry correlated strongly with observed TCR beta diversity.

The donors were some 36 Caucasian individuals from Russia, aged 6 to 90 years, who were systemically healthy. Each donor gave 8 to 10 milliliters of peripheral blood, drawn into EDTA-treated Vacutainer tubes. Ficoll-Paque density-gradient centrifugation was used to isolate PBMCs, with at least 7 million obtained per sample. Total RNA, at least 5 micrograms per sample, was extracted from PBMCs with Trizol reagent. For every donor, an aliquot of PBMCs went through flow cytometry to measure the percentages of naive CD45RAhigh/CD27high T cells. The library was produced with 5' RACE. Sequencing relied on an Illumina HiSeq 2500. A second PCR of about 6 to 11 cycles was run with a J-beta primer mix and a sample-barcoded 5' primer. Each TCR beta cDNA molecule received a unique molecular identifier from a template-switch 5' adaptor carrying 12 random nucleotides. Each sample yielded at least 2.5 million CDR3-containing paired-end reads. First-strand cDNA synthesis was performed from all RNA using the Mint cDNA synthesis kit, with priming by a TRBC-specific oligonucleotide. After uracil-DNA glycosylase treatment, a first 18-cycle PCR used universal primers M1SS and BC2_uni_R on all cDNA. In the original analysis: For normalization, 1 million high-quality reads, each with a distinct molecular identifier, were randomly selected from each sample. Reads with shared molecular identifiers were discarded instead of being binned into consensus sequences. MiTCR, set to a Q25 quality threshold and the strictest error-elimination algorithm, was used for CDR3 identification, clonotype clustering and error correction. A nonparametric unseen species model with Euler transformation was used to estimate lower-bound total TCR beta diversity. TCRdb trimmed public reads at Q25 via fastp, called clones via MiXCR and kept in-frame beta chains. Each CDR3 protein appears once, grouped with its most common genes and DNA. The authors' filters were not applied to this entry. The sample records some 690,000 distinct CDR3 sequences, about a fifth of which are singletons. Around 22% of the sample goes to the ten largest clones.

From a lookup of the germline V gene, CDR1 and CDR2 are SGHVS and FNYEAQ. The CDR3 contains 15 residues, cysteine and phenylalanine counted. Here the CDR3 DNA is all that survives: 45 bases in frame from base 1. The V and J ends are trimmed by 5 bases and 7 bases, leaving 18 bases between them. The sequenced material came from blood. The clonotype was recovered from a man between 65 and 85 years old in good health. Here the chain combines TRBV7-6 and TRBJ1-5; TRBD1 is possibly the D segment (5 matching bases). The CDR3 region: CASSPQGGRGQPQHF. At the DNA level, the sequence is TGTGCCAGCAGCCCTCAGGGAGGTCGGGGGCAGCCCCAGCATTTT.